Given below is one T cell receptor (beta chain) in context. These data are taken from a study of OX40 agonist ivuxolimab in advanced cancers. Study overall: Partial responses occurred in three patients (one hepatocellular carcinoma, two cutaneous melanoma).

Only in-frame clones appear in the TCRdb table, and some are missing; sequencing was by immunoSEQ multiplex PCR. The sample holds about 93,000 clones, just over 90% seen once. Germline V gives CDR1 LNHDA, CDR2 SQIVND (reference sequence). The CDR3 contains 13 residues. The ends were cut back, 4 bases at V and 4 bases at J, with 10 bases in the middle. The TCR comes from an adult with an advanced solid tumor such as melanoma, head and neck, liver or kidney cancer. The source was CD4+ or CD8+ T cells sorted from blood, collected in a trial of the OX40 agonist ivuxolimab. This rearrangement joins TRBV19 to TRBJ2-5; the D gene is possibly TRBD1 (6 bases). CDR3 residues: CASSRNRAETQYF. The CDR3, as DNA: TGTGCCAGTAGTAGGAACAGGGCAGAGACCCAGTACTTC.